The entry below describes one T cell receptor beta chain. The antigen is unknown. Each donor had at least one pre-ART and at least two post-ART PBMC samples. These data are taken from a study of long-term antiretroviral therapy in people with HIV. At survey level, the immunoSEQ assay was run in its v3.0 version. TCRdb's table, derived via immunoSEQ multiplex PCR, lists solely in-frame clones and lacks some. The sample gives about 32,000 clones, approximately 85% of which show up once; around 4.4% is in the top ten. The CDR3 extends over 13 amino acids. CDR1 is LNHDA, CDR2 SQIVND, per germline (reference sequence). Germline trimming cut 6 bases from V and 5 bases from J; bases unmatched to any gene: 5. Points from the study as a whole: Pre-ART expanded TRB clones stayed dominant throughout, though often decreasing after ART. Among HIV repertoires, CDR3 length ranges were narrower than those of controls.

The TCR comes from a man in his late teens or twenties with HIV. Sequenced material: unsorted PBMCs, taken about 3.3 years after starting antiretroviral therapy. The chain carries TRBV19 and TRBJ2-5, with 8 bases matching TRBD1. The CDR3 DNA sequence: TGTGCCAGTAGAACAGGGGGGATGGAGACCCAGTACTTC. It codes for CASRTGGMETQYF.